This entry describes one TCR beta chain. Trimming took off 2 bases at V and 8 bases at J, with 22 bases between the two ends. The CDR3 is 17 residues long. Looked up from germline, CDR1 is MDHEN and CDR2 is SYDVKM. These data originate in a study of regulatory T cells in long-lasting Graves disease. In building TCR beta libraries, iRepertoire HTBI primers were used together with Arm-PCR of CDR3 regions. MiXCR, run by TCRdb on the multiplex PCR reads, gives a single entry per CDR3 protein. Of roughly 470,000 distinct CDR3 sequences in the sample, roughly 20% were seen once. Sample time point: persistent/refractory GD, antithyroid drugs over 5 years with positive TRAb. Researchers made the TCR library from RNA that was extracted from PBMCs.

The origin of this receptor is a female donor with Graves disease. This specimen was peripheral blood mononuclear cells (PBMCs), taken when the disease was refractory, from a patient treated with antithyroid drugs. The chain employs TRBV28 and TRBJ2-1, with D perhaps being TRBD1 or TRBD2 (5 bases each). CDR3 protein: CASSLGPRPPRGHEQFF. In DNA, the CDR3 is TGTGCCAGCAGTTTAGGACCCCGACCCCCTCGGGGCCATGAGCAGTTCTTC.